These T cell receptor beta chains were read from a single sample in a study of shared clonotypes between healthy human individuals. The repertoire was sequenced with immunoSEQ multiplex PCR; TCRdb's copy has only in-frame clones and lacks some. The data hold 2 million to 2.5 million clones, with 90% to 97% observed a single time. Sequenced input: naive CD4+ T cells sorted from blood. These receptor sequences come from a man aged 18 to 35 in good health. The CDR3 runs from the conserved cysteine through the conserved F or W. D genes are given only for firm matches. Where a row states a size, it is once, few, many or the class of an expanded clone; other rows omit it.

V gene: TRBV6-5; clone size: NA; D gene: NA; J gene: TRBJ2-7; CDR3 DNA: TGTGCCAGCAGTTACATGGCGGGCGGCTACGAGCAGTACTTC; CDR3 protein: CASSYMAGGYEQYF
V gene: TRBV6-5; clone size: NA; D gene: NA; J gene: TRBJ1-3; CDR3 DNA: TGTGCCAGCAGGTCGACTGGAAACACCATATATTTT; CDR3 protein: CASRSTGNTIYF
V gene: TRBV27; clone size: NA; D gene: TRBD2; J gene: TRBJ2-2; CDR3 DNA: TGTGCCAGCACCCGGACTAGCGGGACGAGCGGGGAGCTGTTTTTT; CDR3 protein: CASTRTSGTSGELFF
V gene: TRBV6-5; clone size: NA; D gene: NA; J gene: TRBJ1-6; CDR3 DNA: TGTGCCAGCAGTTATAACAGCTATAATTCACCCCTCCACTTT; CDR3 protein: CASSYNSYNSPLHF
V gene: TRBV9; clone size: once; D gene: TRBD1; J gene: TRBJ1-6; CDR3 DNA: TGTGCCAGCAGCCCACAGGGGGACAATTCACCCCTCCACTTT; CDR3 protein: CASSPQGDNSPLHF
V gene: TRBV6-1; clone size: NA; D gene: TRBD1; J gene: TRBJ1-1; CDR3 DNA: TGTGCCAGCGGATGGACAGGGGGTACTGAAGCTTTCTTT; CDR3 protein: CASGWTGGTEAFF
V gene: TRBV5-4; clone size: NA; D gene: TRBD1; J gene: TRBJ1-4; CDR3 DNA: TGTGCCAGCAGCTTGTGGGGACAGAAAAAACTGTTTTTT; CDR3 protein: CASSLWGQKKLFF
V gene: TRBV18; clone size: NA; D gene: NA; J gene: TRBJ1-4; CDR3 DNA: TGTGCCAGCTCACCACTCGGCGAAGGGGAAAAACTGTTTTTT; CDR3 protein: CASSPLGEGEKLFF
V gene: TRBV28; clone size: NA; D gene: TRBD1; J gene: TRBJ2-7; CDR3 DNA: TGTGCCAGCACACTCCGGGACAGGGCCTTCTACGAGCAGTACTTC; CDR3 protein: CASTLRDRAFYEQYF
V gene: TRBV7-8; clone size: NA; D gene: NA; J gene: TRBJ2-7; CDR3 DNA: TGTGCCAGCAGCTTAAGGTTAACAGGTGGGCACGAGCAGTACTTC; CDR3 protein: CASSLRLTGGHEQYF
V gene: TRBV28; clone size: NA; D gene: TRBD1; J gene: TRBJ2-7; CDR3 DNA: TGTGCCAGCAGTTTTAGCGGGACAGGGGGGTCCGAGCAGTACTTC; CDR3 protein: CASSFSGTGGSEQYF
V gene: TRBV15; clone size: NA; D gene: NA; J gene: TRBJ2-2; CDR3 DNA: TGTGCCACCAGCAGAGACGGGAACACCGGGGAGCTGTTTTTT; CDR3 protein: CATSRDGNTGELFF
V gene: TRBV4-1; clone size: NA; D gene: NA; J gene: TRBJ1-1; CDR3 DNA: TGCGCCAGCACCCGAGACAGCATGAACACTGAAGCTTTCTTT; CDR3 protein: CASTRDSMNTEAFF
V gene: TRBV18; clone size: NA; D gene: NA; J gene: TRBJ2-5; CDR3 DNA: TGTGCCAGCTCATCGGGATTGCAAGAGACCCAGTACTTC; CDR3 protein: CASSSGLQETQYF
V gene: TRBV7-6; clone size: once; D gene: NA; J gene: TRBJ1-6; CDR3 DNA: TGTGCCAGCTCCCCACCTAATTCACCCCTCCACTTT; CDR3 protein: CASSPPNSPLHF
V gene: TRBV18; clone size: NA; D gene: TRBD2; J gene: TRBJ2-1; CDR3 DNA: TGTGCCAGCTCACCCGGGACTAGCTACCCCTCCTACAATGAGCAGTTCTTC; CDR3 protein: CASSPGTSYPSYNEQFF
V gene: TRBV2; clone size: NA; D gene: NA; J gene: TRBJ2-2; CDR3 DNA: TGTGCCAGCAGTACCCAGGGGTTCACCGGGGAGCTGTTTTTT; CDR3 protein: CASSTQGFTGELFF
V gene: TRBV4-1; clone size: NA; D gene: TRBD2; J gene: TRBJ2-5; CDR3 DNA: TGCGCCAGCAGCACCTACGAGGGCAGCGGGGGGTTTAGTGAGACCCAGTACTTC; CDR3 protein: CASSTYEGSGGFSETQYF
V gene: TRBV6-6; clone size: NA; D gene: TRBD1; J gene: TRBJ1-1; CDR3 DNA: TGTGCCAGCAGCCCGGGACAGGGGTGGGACACTGAAGCTTTCTTT; CDR3 protein: CASSPGQGWDTEAFF
V gene: TRBV28; clone size: NA; D gene: NA; J gene: TRBJ2-4; CDR3 DNA: TGTGCCAGCAGTCGGGACATTAAAGGTGGGGCCAAAAACATTCAGTACTTC; CDR3 protein: CASSRDIKGGAKNIQYF
V gene: TRBV5-4; clone size: NA; D gene: NA; J gene: TRBJ2-1; CDR3 DNA: TGTGCCAGCAGCTTGTCCGGGATCGATGAGCAGTTCTTC; CDR3 protein: CASSLSGIDEQFF
V gene: TRBV29-1; clone size: NA; D gene: TRBD1; J gene: TRBJ1-2; CDR3 DNA: TGCAGCGTTAGGGCAGGGGGCAACTATGGCTACACCTTC; CDR3 protein: CSVRAGGNYGYTF
V gene: TRBV29-1; clone size: NA; D gene: NA; J gene: TRBJ1-1; CDR3 DNA: TGCAGCGTTGAAAGGGACATCGAAGCTTTCTTT; CDR3 protein: CSVERDIEAFF
V gene: TRBV9; clone size: NA; D gene: NA; J gene: TRBJ1-6; CDR3 DNA: TGTGCCAGCAGCGTAGGCCAGGCCACCTCACCCCTCCACTTT; CDR3 protein: CASSVGQATSPLHF
V gene: TRBV30; clone size: NA; D gene: NA; J gene: TRBJ1-1; CDR3 DNA: TGTGCCTGGAGTGTATCTACTGAAGCTTTCTTT; CDR3 protein: CAWSVSTEAFF
V gene: TRBV7-9; clone size: NA; D gene: TRBD1; J gene: TRBJ1-1; CDR3 DNA: TGTGCCAGCAGCTTAGCCCCTACAGGGGCGCAAGCTTTCTTT; CDR3 protein: CASSLAPTGAQAFF
V gene: TRBV4-3; clone size: NA; D gene: NA; J gene: TRBJ2-1; CDR3 DNA: TGCGCCAGCAGCCAGAACGCAGGGCAACTCTACAATGAGCAGTTCTTC; CDR3 protein: CASSQNAGQLYNEQFF
V gene: TRBV7-2; clone size: NA; D gene: NA; J gene: TRBJ2-2; CDR3 DNA: TGTGCCAGCAGCTTAAGCGGGTCATTGAACACCGGGGAGCTGTTTTTT; CDR3 protein: CASSLSGSLNTGELFF
V gene: TRBV19; clone size: NA; D gene: NA; J gene: TRBJ1-5; CDR3 DNA: TGTGCCAGTAGTATAGATCGACGGGAGTCCTTCTATAGCAATCAGCCCCAGCATTTT; CDR3 protein: CASSIDRRESFYSNQPQHF
V gene: TRBV30; clone size: few; D gene: TRBD1; J gene: TRBJ1-4; CDR3 DNA: TGTGCCTGGAGTCCCGCGGACAGGGGGCTTGAAAAACTGTTTTTT; CDR3 protein: CAWSPADRGLEKLFF
V gene: TRBV2; clone size: NA; D gene: NA; J gene: TRBJ2-7; CDR3 DNA: TGTGCCAGCAGTGTGATCGGGGGGCCCTCCTACGAGCAGTACTTC; CDR3 protein: CASSVIGGPSYEQYF
V gene: TRBV7-9; clone size: NA; D gene: TRBD2; J gene: TRBJ2-3; CDR3 DNA: TGTGCCAGCAGAGCGGGAGACAGCACAGATACGCAGTATTTT; CDR3 protein: CASRAGDSTDTQYF
V gene: TRBV2; clone size: NA; D gene: NA; J gene: TRBJ2-7; CDR3 DNA: TGTGCCAGCAGTGAAGAGGGGGGGCGCGGGCAGTACTTC; CDR3 protein: CASSEEGGRGQYF
V gene: TRBV7-2; clone size: NA; D gene: TRBD2; J gene: TRBJ2-7; CDR3 DNA: TGTGCCAGCAGCATTAGCGGGTTGGGGGTTTCCGAGCAGTACTTC; CDR3 protein: CASSISGLGVSEQYF
V gene: TRBV30; clone size: NA; D gene: NA; J gene: TRBJ1-4; CDR3 DNA: TGTGCCCTAGCCATGAGTGAAAAACTGTTTTTT; CDR3 protein: CALAMSEKLFF
V gene: TRBV6-5; clone size: NA; D gene: NA; J gene: TRBJ1-2; CDR3 DNA: TGTGCCAGCAGTTCGCCCGGGAGGACGGATGGCTACACCTTC; CDR3 protein: CASSSPGRTDGYTF
V gene: TRBV18; clone size: NA; D gene: NA; J gene: TRBJ1-6; CDR3 DNA: TGTGCCAGCTCACCACCGAGGGGGTTGGATAATTCACCCCTCCACTTT; CDR3 protein: CASSPPRGLDNSPLHF
V gene: TRBV10-3; clone size: NA; D gene: TRBD1; J gene: TRBJ1-1; CDR3 DNA: TGTGCCATCAGAGGACAGGGGATTCTCGCTGAAGCTTTCTTT; CDR3 protein: CAIRGQGILAEAFF
V gene: TRBV10-3; clone size: NA; D gene: NA; J gene: TRBJ1-2; CDR3 DNA: TGTGCCATCAGTGAGTCTCCAGGTCTCTATGGCTACACCTTC; CDR3 protein: CAISESPGLYGYTF
V gene: TRBV5-1; clone size: once; D gene: NA; J gene: TRBJ2-1; CDR3 DNA: TGCGCCAGCAGCCATAGCGCGGGCCCAGGCTCCTACAATGAGCAGTTCTTC; CDR3 protein: CASSHSAGPGSYNEQFF
V gene: TRBV19; clone size: NA; D gene: NA; J gene: TRBJ2-2; CDR3 DNA: TGTGCCAGTAATGGCGGTGGCACCGGGGAGCTGTTTTTT; CDR3 protein: CASNGGGTGELFF